These 29 T cell receptor beta chains were sequenced from one sample in a study of T cells in Graves' hyperthyroidism and ophthalmopathy. Amplified TCR beta CDR3 regions derived from RNA transcripts. TCR CDR3 underwent first-round RT-PCR with the HTBI primer set. TCRdb passed the multiplex PCR reads through MiXCR, listing each CDR3 protein once. The sample holds under 650,000 distinct CDR3 sequences, around 15% seen once. Specimen: blood. These receptor sequences come from a woman aged 30 to 39 with Graves' hyperthyroidism.

The V gene is TRBV5-4, the J gene TRBJ1-1, with 9 bases fitting TRBD1. The junction had 11 bases not matched to a gene; V was cut back by 0 bases and J by 2 bases. The CDR3 has 18 amino acids. Germline V gives CDR1 SGHNT, CDR2 YYREEE (reference sequence). The CDR3 protein is CASSLGITGGGLNTEAFF. The CDR3 DNA follows: TGTGCCAGCAGCTTGGGGATAACAGGGGGCGGACTTAACACTGAAGCTTTCTTT. The full variable domain, rest sourced from reference TRBV5-4 and TRBJ1-1, is ETGVTQSPTHLIKTRGQQVTLRCSSQSGHNTVSWYQQALGQGPQFIFQYYREEENGRGNFPPRFSGLQFPNYSSELNVNALELDDSALYLCASSLGITGGGLNTEAFFGQGTRLTVV.

This chain links TRBV3-1 with TRBJ1-3, with D uncertain. The germline gives CDR1 LGHDT, CDR2 YNNKEL (reference sequence). V lost 2 bases and J 0 bases, leaving 8 bases between the germline ends. CDR3 length: 15 amino acids. CDR3 sequence reads: CASSQSFLSGNTIYF. DNA for the CDR3: TGTGCCAGCAGCCAATCGTTCCTCTCTGGAAACACCATATATTTT.

This clonotype showed up many times. The rearrangement links TRBV7-9 to TRBJ1-1; D remains unclear. Germline V gives CDR1 SEHNR, CDR2 FQNEAQ (reference sequence). V lost 6 bases and J 0 bases, leaving 8 bases between the germline ends. The CDR3 sequence is 13 residues long. The CDR3 nucleotides are TGTGCCAGCAGATGGGGTTTGAACACTGAAGCTTTCTTT. Encoded protein: CASRWGLNTEAFF.

In DNA, the CDR3 is TGTGCCAGCAGCGTAGATCAGGGCCTCGCTAATTCACCCCTCCACTTT. Amino acid sequence: CASSVDQGLANSPLHF. The chain uses TRBV9 and TRBJ1-6; D may be TRBD1 (5 bases). CDR1 is SGDLS, CDR2 YYNGEE, per germline. CDR3 length: 16 residues. Trimming left V 0 bases short and J 6 bases short, with 13 bases between.

In its sample, this clonotype was seen many times. The chain uses TRBV5-1 and TRBJ2-3, with 8 bases fitting TRBD1. V dropped 4 bases and J dropped 0; count of bases not matched to a gene: 4. The CDR3 spans 15 residues. The germline V gene has CDR1 SGHRS and CDR2 YFSETQ. CDR3 coding DNA: TGCGCCAGCAGCCGGGACAGGCGTAGCACAGATACGCAGTATTTT. It encodes CASSRDRRSTDTQYF.

The table lists this clonotype with a few counts. This sequence joins TRBV19 and TRBJ2-7, with D possibly being TRBD1 (6 bases). The germline V and J ends were trimmed by 3 bases and 3 bases, with 15 bases remaining between them. This CDR3 is built from 15 residues. Germline CDR1 reads LNHDA; CDR2 reads SQIVND (reference sequence). CDR3 sequence: CASSMAGTPDYEQYF. The DNA for the CDR3 is TGTGCCAGTAGTATGGCCGGGACACCGGACTACGAGCAGTACTTC. The full variable domain, completed using reference TRBV19 and TRBJ2-7, is DGGITQSPKYLFRKEGQNVTLSCEQNLNHDAMYWYRQDPGQGLRLIYYSQIVNDFQKGDIAEGYSVSREKKESFPLTVTSAQKNPTAFYLCASSMAGTPDYEQYFGPGTRLTVT.

The gene calls are TRBV5-5 and TRBJ2-7; perhaps TRBD1 as D (5 bases). Trimming pared 5 bases from V and 2 bases from J, leaving 14 bases between. There are 14 residues in the CDR3. In germline, CDR1 is SGHKS, CDR2 YYEKEE (reference sequence). Here the CDR3 DNA reads TGTGCCAGCAGTTACAGGATCCTCACCTACGAGCAGTACTTC. This encodes CASSYRILTYEQYF.

This clonotype was detected ten times or more. J is TRBJ2-1 and V is TRBV7-9, with TRBD2 identical over 9 bases. The trim removed 5 bases at V and 6 bases at J, leaving 11 bases unmatched. CDR1 is SEHNR, CDR2 FQNEAQ, per germline (reference sequence). CDR3 length equals 16 residues. The CDR3 coding sequence is TGTGCCAGCAGCGCCTCCGGGACTAGCAGGGGCAATGAGCAGTTCTTC. Its translation: CASSASGTSRGNEQFF.

J is TRBJ2-5 and V is TRBV20-1; 16 bases are a match to TRBD2. Looked up from germline, CDR1 is DFQATT and CDR2 is SNEGSKA (reference sequence). The CDR3 has 17 residues. J was trimmed by 3 bases and V by 0 bases; bases with no gene match: 4. Here the CDR3 DNA reads TGCAGTGCTAGAGATCTGGGACTAGCGGGAGGGGAAGAGACCCAGTACTTC. Protein product: CSARDLGLAGGEETQYF.

The chain employs TRBV30 and TRBJ2-3; TRBD2 agrees at 13 bases. Losses at the gene ends were 7 bases for V and 4 bases for J; bases not matched to a gene: 14. Looked up from germline, CDR1 is GTSNPN and CDR2 is SVGIG (reference sequence). The CDR3 contains 17 residues. CDR3 nucleotide sequence: TGTGCCTCTACCGGGACTAGCGGGAAGTGGGGCCCAGATACGCAGTATTTT. It translates to CASTGTSGKWGPDTQYF.

This clonotype was seen ten or more times. The chain links TRBV28 to TRBJ2-7; 7 positions match TRBD1. In germline, CDR1 is MDHEN, CDR2 SYDVKM. Trimming at V came to 5 bases and at J to 3 bases, leaving 7 bases not matched to a gene. This CDR3 is built from 14 residues. DNA for the CDR3: TGTGCCAGCAGTCAATCCAGGACAGGCTACGAGCAGTACTTC. This codes for CASSQSRTGYEQYF. Full variable domain (rest looked up from reference TRBV28 and TRBJ2-7): DVKVTQSSRYLVKRTGEKVFLECVQDMDHENMFWYRQDPGLGLRLIYFSYDVKMKEKGDIPEGYSVSREKKERFSLILESASTNQTSMYLCASSQSRTGYEQYFGPGTRLTVT.

This clonotype was detected ten times or more. The chain has TRBV28 and TRBJ2-7; the match to TRBD1 covers 11 bases. The CDR3 contains 15 residues. Germline-derived CDR1 and CDR2 are MDHEN and SYDVKM. V trimming: 7 bases; J trimming: 2 bases; junction bases outside the gene matches: 7. Here the CDR3 DNA reads TGTGCCAGCACCCAACCGGGACAGGGGGCCTACGAGCAGTACTTC. Translated, it gives CASTQPGQGAYEQYF.

The rearrangement uses TRBV7-9 and TRBJ1-4; D is uncertain. Deletions cut 4 bases from V and 4 bases from J, with 7 bases between. From germline, CDR1 is SEHNR and CDR2 FQNEAQ (reference sequence). This CDR3 has 13 residues. DNA of the CDR3: TGTGCCAGCAGCTCCCGGGATAATGAAAAACTGTTTTTT. Amino acid sequence: CASSSRDNEKLFF.

This clonotype was seen repeatedly, ten times or more. The chain has TRBV20-1 and TRBJ2-1; 13 bases fit TRBD2. The CDR3 spans 18 residues. The V gene's germline CDR1 is DFQATT and CDR2 SNEGSKA (reference sequence). V gave up 5 bases and J gave up 1 base; unmatched junction bases: 11. The CDR3 DNA sequence: TGCAGTGCTCGCCCGACTAGCGGGAGGCCCTCATCCTACAATGAGCAGTTCTTC. Its protein is CSARPTSGRPSSYNEQFF.

This clonotype was picked up a small number of times. The V call is TRBV19, the J call TRBJ2-1; 9 positions match TRBD2. V lost 7 bases to trimming and J lost 9 bases; unmatched junction nucleotides: 10. The CDR3 runs to 14 residues. Germline V CDR1 and CDR2: LNHDA, SQIVND (reference sequence). The CDR3 loop reads CASKVVSGSAEQFF. DNA for the CDR3: TGTGCCAGTAAGGTTGTTAGCGGGAGCGCTGAGCAGTTCTTC.

The CDR3 reads CASRLGLAGVMEQFF. In DNA, the CDR3 is TGTGCCAGCAGATTGGGACTAGCGGGAGTGATGGAGCAGTTCTTC. The chain has TRBV7-8 and TRBJ2-1, with 14 bases identical to TRBD2. This CDR3 is built from 15 residues. The ends lost 6 bases at V and 10 bases at J; junction bases unmatched: 8. Germline CDR1 and CDR2: SGHVS and FQNEAQ.

The J gene is TRBJ2-7, the V gene TRBV20-1; no firm D call. V was shortened by 0 bases and J by 2 bases, with 11 bases between the two germline ends. Germline V gene lookup returns CDR1 DFQATT and CDR2 SNEGSKA (reference sequence). The CDR3 has 14 residues. Here the CDR3 reads CSARDRTRTYEQYF. The DNA for the CDR3 is TGCAGTGCTAGAGATCGGACCCGTACCTACGAGCAGTACTTC.

The V and J genes are TRBV11-2 and TRBJ1-1; 10 bases fit TRBD1. The CDR3 is 15 residues long. The germline gives CDR1 SGHAT, CDR2 FQNNGV. Trimming removed 3 bases from V and 2 bases from J; junction bases left unmatched: 3. The CDR3 loop reads CASSFDRGRNTEAFF. The DNA for the CDR3 is TGTGCCAGCAGCTTCGACAGGGGGCGAAACACTGAAGCTTTCTTT.

This clonotype was counted ten times or more. The V call is TRBV12-3 or TRBV12-4, the J call TRBJ2-1; the match to TRBD2 covers 8 bases. CDR3 length: 15 residues. Trimming cost V 7 bases and J 2 bases; bases outside gene matches: 7. Here the CDR3 DNA reads TGTGCCAGCACCCTACTAGCGGTGGCCTACAATGAGCAGTTCTTC. It encodes CASTLLAVAYNEQFF.

This clonotype was counted many times. The V gene is TRBV28, the J gene TRBJ1-2, with D tentatively TRBD1 (6 bases). CDR3 length: 14 amino acids. The ends were cut back, 6 bases at V and 6 bases at J, with 17 bases in the middle. CDR1 MDHEN and CDR2 SYDVKM come from the germline V gene. The CDR3 region has the DNA TGTGCCAGCAGCCCTCCCGGCAGGGGTCATGGCTACACCTTC. This gives the protein CASSPPGRGHGYTF.

This clonotype has a count of ten or more. This chain joins TRBV6-2 or TRBV6-3 and TRBJ2-1; 9 positions agree with TRBD2. The germline V gene has CDR1 MNHEY and CDR2 SVGEGT. The CDR3 contains 19 residues. V lost 2 bases, J lost 4 bases, and 15 bases stayed unmatched. The CDR3 loop is CASSYRGGLVAGAYNEQFF. The CDR3 bases are TGTGCCAGCAGTTACCGGGGGGGACTAGTAGCGGGAGCTTACAATGAGCAGTTCTTC.

This clonotype was detected only a few times. The chain recombines TRBV4-2 with TRBJ2-1; a possible D gene is TRBD2 (5 bases). CDR3 length: 16 amino acids. Trimming stripped 1 base from V and 0 bases from J, with 10 bases between. CDR1 and CDR2 from the germline V gene are LGHNA and YNFKEQ. CDR3 sequence (DNA): TGTGCCAGCAGCCAAGTATGGGGAGACTCCTACAATGAGCAGTTCTTC. This sequence encodes CASSQVWGDSYNEQFF.

This clonotype was recorded many times. V gene TRBV6-5 combines with J gene TRBJ2-5; tentative D call: TRBD2 (6 bases). CDR3 size: 16 residues. The V end lost 0 bases, the J end lost 4 bases, and 15 bases lay between the germline ends. CDR1 is MNHEY, CDR2 SVGAGI, per germline. CDR3 amino acids: CASSYSGLQSPETQYF. The CDR3 bases are TGTGCCAGCAGTTACTCGGGACTGCAATCACCAGAGACCCAGTACTTC.

Ten or more counts support this clonotype. The rearrangement links TRBV20-1 to TRBJ1-1; no firm D call. This CDR3 region has 15 residues. Germline V gene lookup returns CDR1 DFQATT and CDR2 SNEGSKA (reference sequence). The V end lost 3 bases, the J end lost 4 bases, and 18 bases lay between the germline ends. The CDR3 spells CSARGTLPGSTEAFF. The CDR3 nucleotides are TGCAGTGCTAGGGGAACCCTTCCGGGCAGCACTGAAGCTTTCTTT.

The chain employs TRBV20-1 and TRBJ2-5; the match to TRBD2 covers 16 bases. Looked up from germline, CDR1 is DFQATT and CDR2 is SNEGSKA (reference sequence). The CDR3 is 14 amino acids. V gave up 6 bases and J gave up 13 bases; unmatched junction bases: 11. The chain's CDR3 is CSAEGTSGRGRLYF. Written as DNA, the CDR3 is TGCAGTGCGGAGGGGACTAGCGGGAGGGGGCGGTTGTACTTC.

J is TRBJ2-7 and V is TRBV15; a possible D gene is TRBD1 (5 bases). Germline-derived CDR1 and CDR2 are LNHNV and YYDKDF (reference sequence). The CDR3 runs 13 residues. The V end lost 1 base, the J end lost 3 bases, and 7 bases lay between the germline ends. CDR3 coding DNA: TGTGCCACCAGCAGAGTTGACAGCTACGAGCAGTACTTC. Residues: CATSRVDSYEQYF. The variable domain in full, completed from reference TRBV15 and TRBJ2-7, reads DAMVIQNPRYQVTQFGKPVTLSCSQTLNHNVMYWYQQKSSQAPKLLFHYYDKDFNNEADTPDNFQSRRPNTSFCFLDIRSPGLGDTAMYLCATSRVDSYEQYFGPGTRLTVT.

This clonotype came up many times. The CDR3 DNA sequence: TGTGCCTGGAGTGTTGGCGGGGTTGATTATACGCAGTATTTT. This gives the protein CAWSVGGVDYTQYF. The V call is TRBV30, the J call TRBJ2-3; possible D gene TRBD2, 6 bases. V gave up 0 bases and J gave up 7 bases, with 14 bases separating them. The CDR3 is 14 residues long. CDR1 and CDR2 (germline): GTSNPN, SVGIG (reference sequence).

This chain joins TRBV20-1 and TRBJ2-7; 8 nucleotides match TRBD2. Per the germline V gene, CDR1 is DFQATT and CDR2 is SNEGSKA (reference sequence). The CDR3 consists of 13 residues. The J segment lost 4 bases and the V segment lost 1 base, leaving 3 bases of the junction unmatched. The chain's CDR3 is CSARGEREYEQYF. CDR3 coding DNA: TGCAGTGCTAGAGGGGAGCGGGAGTACGAGCAGTACTTC.

The rearrangement links TRBV2 to TRBJ1-1, with a weak D call TRBD1 (5 bases). The CDR3 extends over 14 amino acids. Trimming removed 4 bases from V and 1 base from J, with 10 bases in between. Germline assignment: CDR1 SNHLY and CDR2 FYNNEI. The CDR3 sequence: CASSARAGNTEAFF. The CDR3, as DNA: TGTGCCAGCAGTGCCAGGGCTGGGAACACTGAAGCTTTCTTT.